The 17 T cell receptor beta chains in this list originate from one sample, sequenced in a study of early T cells in non-severe SARS-CoV-2 infection. TCRdb re-called the 5' RACE reads through MiXCR, storing one row per CDR3 protein. The data hold tens of thousands of distinct CDR3 sequences, with approximately 11% observed a single time. The source was whole blood, collected at baseline. Receptors were obtained from an adult who was a healthcare worker with PCR-confirmed SARS-CoV-2 infection or an uninfected control (not recorded which).

This clonotype has only a few counts. The CDR3 nucleotides are TGCGCCAGCTCCCGGGGCGCACTATTCGGCTACACCTTC. Amino acid sequence: CASSRGALFGYTF. This chain connects TRBV5-1 to TRBJ1-2; tentative D call: TRBD1 (5 bases). Germline assignment: CDR1 SGHRS and CDR2 YFSETQ. Between the trimmed V and J ends, which lost 7 bases and 8 bases, there was a span of 18 bases. The CDR3 consists of 13 residues.

This clonotype has a handful of counts. The chain combines TRBV7-9 with TRBJ1-1; a weak D match, TRBD1 (5 bases). The CDR3 runs to 13 residues. From germline, CDR1 is SEHNR and CDR2 FQNEAQ (reference sequence). Trimming took off 4 bases at V and 2 bases at J, with 8 bases between the two ends. CDR3 protein: CASSSGGNTEAFF. Here the CDR3 DNA reads TGTGCCAGCAGCTCGGGGGGAAACACTGAAGCTTTCTTT.

CDR3 sequence (DNA): TGTGCCAGCAAACGGACTAGCGGGGGGGATGAGCAGTTCTTC. Translated: CASKRTSGGDEQFF. The J gene is TRBJ2-1, the V gene TRBV2, with 15 bases lining up with TRBD2. The CDR3 totals 14 residues. Germline loops: CDR1 SNHLY, CDR2 FYNNEI. The junction had 3 bases not matched to a gene; V was cut back by 7 bases and J by 8 bases.

This clonotype showed up just once. This chain links TRBV10-2 with TRBJ2-3; TRBD1 agrees at 7 bases. V lost 2 bases to trimming and J lost 4 bases; unmatched junction nucleotides: 3. Germline V gene data show CDR1 as WSHSY and CDR2 as SAAADI. The CDR3 has 14 residues. CDR3 amino acids: CASSETGQADTQYF. The CDR3 DNA sequence: TGCGCCAGCAGTGAGACCGGACAGGCAGATACGCAGTATTTT.

The rearrangement joins TRBV5-6 to TRBJ2-3; 9 bases match TRBD1. Germline values: CDR1 SGHDT, CDR2 YYEEEE. The CDR3 contains 16 residues. V lost 1 base and J lost 1; bases outside the gene matches: 4. CDR3 bases: TGTGCCAGCAGCTTGTACCGGGACAGGGGCACAGATACGCAGTATTTT. This translates into CASSLYRDRGTDTQYF.

This clonotype was recorded at least ten times. This chain joins TRBV4-3 and TRBJ1-2, with D tentatively TRBD1 (6 bases). The germline V gene encodes CDR1 LGHNA and CDR2 YSLEER. This CDR3 spans 12 amino acids. V was trimmed by 3 bases and J by 10 bases, leaving 12 bases between them. The CDR3 protein is CASSHNRVDYTF. The CDR3, as DNA: TGCGCCAGCAGCCACAACAGGGTTGACTACACCTTC.

The V gene is TRBV14, the J gene TRBJ2-1; no reliable D call. V lost 3 bases, J lost 4 bases, and 7 bases lay in between. This CDR3 has 13 residues. The germline V gene has CDR1 SGHDN and CDR2 FVKESK. CDR3 protein: CASSQELYNEQFF. As DNA, the CDR3 is TGTGCCAGCAGCCAGGAACTTTACAATGAGCAGTTCTTC. The entire variable domain, with the rest obtained from reference TRBV14 and TRBJ2-1, is as follows: EAGVTQFPSHSVIEKGQTVTLRCDPISGHDNLYWYRRVMGKEIKFLLHFVKESKQDESGMPNNRFLAERTGGTYSTLKVQPAELEDSGVYFCASSQELYNEQFFGPGTRLTVL.

This clonotype was counted many times. This chain connects TRBV28 to TRBJ2-2, with D hard to call. CDR1 and CDR2 from the germline V gene are MDHEN and SYDVKM. The CDR3 spans 13 residues. V was shortened by 8 bases and J by 6 bases, with 13 bases between the two germline ends. Here the CDR3 reads CASRTKLAGELFF. DNA for the CDR3: TGTGCCAGCCGAACTAAGCTGGCCGGGGAGCTGTTTTTT. Based on the CDR3 plus reference TRBV28 and TRBJ2-2, the full variable domain is DVKVTQSSRYLVKRTGEKVFLECVQDMDHENMFWYRQDPGLGLRLIYFSYDVKMKEKGDIPEGYSVSREKKERFSLILESASTNQTSMYLCASRTKLAGELFFGEGSRLTVL.

The gene calls are TRBV6-2 or TRBV6-3 and TRBJ2-2, with TRBD2 identical over 9 bases. J lost 4 bases, V lost 1 base, and 1 base had no gene match. Looked up from germline, CDR1 is MNHEY and CDR2 is SVGEGT. This CDR3 spans 15 amino acids. The CDR3 here is CASSYLTSGTGELFF. CDR3 DNA: TGTGCCAGCAGTTACTTGACTAGCGGCACCGGGGAGCTGTTTTTT.

This clonotype was seen only a few times. The chain recombines TRBV19 with TRBJ2-6; no clear D. The germline gives CDR1 LNHDA, CDR2 SQIVND (reference sequence). Trimming took off 7 bases at V and 4 bases at J, with 20 bases between the two ends. This CDR3 has 17 amino acids. CDR3 in amino acids: CASNPSPYSSGANVLTF. As DNA, the CDR3 is TGTGCCAGTAACCCCTCCCCCTACAGTTCCGGGGCCAACGTCCTGACTTTC.

This clonotype came up a few times. The rearrangement links TRBV2 to TRBJ1-3; tentative D call: TRBD1 (6 bases). V was clipped by 8 bases and J by 5 bases, with 13 bases between them. The CDR3 covers 13 residues. Looked up from germline, CDR1 is SNHLY and CDR2 is FYNNEI. The CDR3 DNA follows: TGTGCCAGCGGGTGGACAGCCAGAAACACCATATATTTT. This translates into CASGWTARNTIYF.

CDR3 loop: CSARDNSYEQYF. The CDR3 region has the DNA TGCAGTGCTAGAGATAACAGTTACGAGCAGTACTTC. V is TRBV20-1 and J is TRBJ2-7; D not resolved. Looked up from germline, CDR1 is DFQATT and CDR2 is SNEGSKA (reference sequence). Trimming pared 0 bases from V and 4 bases from J, leaving 7 bases between. This CDR3 contains 12 residues.

The rearrangement uses TRBV7-2 and TRBJ2-1, with TRBD2 matching 12 bases. Per the germline V gene, CDR1 is SGHTA and CDR2 is FQGNSA. The CDR3 runs 19 residues. V shed 3 bases, J shed 0 bases, and the junction held 9 bases outside the gene matches. The CDR3 protein is CASSFILAGGRSSYNEQFF. The CDR3 DNA follows: TGTGCCAGCAGCTTTATACTAGCGGGGGGCCGAAGCTCCTACAATGAGCAGTTCTTC.

V gene TRBV25-1 combines with J gene TRBJ1-1; D is undetermined. The CDR3 covers 10 residues. V was trimmed by 4 bases and J by 7 bases, leaving 4 bases between them. Per the germline V gene, CDR1 is MGHDK and CDR2 is SYGVNS. As DNA, the CDR3 is TGTGCCAGCAGTGCGAATGAAGCTTTCTTT. As protein: CASSANEAFF. Based on the CDR3 plus reference TRBV25-1 and TRBJ1-1, the full variable domain is EADIYQTPRYLVIGTGKKITLECSQTMGHDKMYWYQQDPGMELHLIHYSYGVNSTEKGDLSSESTVSRIRTEHFPLTLESARPSHTSQYLCASSANEAFFGQGTRLTVV.

In its sample, this clonotype was seen many times. The chain employs TRBV18 and TRBJ1-1; no clear D. The ends were cut back, 3 bases at V and 1 base at J, with 6 bases in the middle. The CDR3 runs 13 residues. CDR1 is KGHSH, CDR2 LQKENI, per germline. The CDR3 sequence: CASSPNSNTEAFF. The CDR3 DNA reads as TGTGCCAGCTCACCTAACTCGAACACTGAAGCTTTCTTT.

This clonotype was detected ten times or more. The chain carries TRBV7-9 and TRBJ1-4, with D possibly being TRBD1 (5 bases). The CDR3 spans 16 residues. Trimming stripped 2 bases from V and 8 bases from J, with 18 bases between. Per germline, CDR1 SEHNR and CDR2 FQNEAQ (reference sequence). CDR3 sequence reads: CASSLSSPEGYEKLFF. The CDR3 bases are TGTGCCAGCAGCTTATCAAGCCCGGAGGGGTACGAAAAACTGTTTTTT.

The gene calls are TRBV29-1 and TRBJ1-5; D uncertain. V lost 7 bases and J lost 2, with 12 bases in between. The germline V gene has CDR1 SQVTM and CDR2 ANQGSEA. The CDR3 is 13 residues long. The CDR3 DNA is TGCAGCGCTGGTAGGGATCGCAATCAGCCCCAGCATTTT. Encoded protein: CSAGRDRNQPQHF.